The source of this T cell receptor (beta chain) is a study of cytomegalovirus exposure and HLA in healthy donors. Study outcomes and limitations: Researchers counted 164 TCR beta chains as cytomegalovirus-associated. An analysis that came later showed most CMV-associated TCR beta chains appearing HLA-restricted. V- and J-gene trimming in TCR beta was tied to a missense DCLRE1C variant by an analysis performed later.

Turning to this clone: The antigen is not known.

Germline CDR1 reads SGHVS; CDR2 reads FNYEAQ. CDR3 size: 12 residues. Trimming cost V 6 bases and J 7 bases, with 9 bases left between them. The PCR ran on 60 Vbeta and 13 Jbeta primers. Assay: immunoSEQ multiplex PCR; the TCRdb copy retains only in-frame clones and omits some. The sample yields about 160,000 clones, approximately 80% seen once. Those who donated were healthy bone marrow donors. The TCR comes from a man aged 50-60 years in good health and CMV-seropositive. This chain links TRBV7-6 with TRBJ1-4, with D unresolved. Source material: PBMCs. The CDR3, as DNA: TGTGCCAGCAGTCGTGTTATTGAAAAACTGTTTTTT. It codes for CASSRVIEKLFF.